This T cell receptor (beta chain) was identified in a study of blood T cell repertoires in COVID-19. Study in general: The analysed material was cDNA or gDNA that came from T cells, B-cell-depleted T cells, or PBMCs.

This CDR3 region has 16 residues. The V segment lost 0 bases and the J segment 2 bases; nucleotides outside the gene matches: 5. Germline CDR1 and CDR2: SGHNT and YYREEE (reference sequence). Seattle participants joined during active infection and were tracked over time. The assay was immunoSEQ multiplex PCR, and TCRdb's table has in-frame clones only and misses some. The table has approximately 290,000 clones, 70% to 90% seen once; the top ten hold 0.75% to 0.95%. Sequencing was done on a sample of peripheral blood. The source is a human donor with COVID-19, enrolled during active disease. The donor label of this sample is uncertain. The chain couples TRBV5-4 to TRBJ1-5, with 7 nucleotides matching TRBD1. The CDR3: CASSLGDSSGNQPQHF. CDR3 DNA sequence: TGTGCCAGCAGCTTGGGGGACAGTAGCGGCAATCAGCCCCAGCATTTT. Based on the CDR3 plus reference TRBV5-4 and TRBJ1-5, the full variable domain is ETGVTQSPTHLIKTRGQQVTLRCSSQSGHNTVSWYQQALGQGPQFIFQYYREEENGRGNFPPRFSGLQFPNYSSELNVNALELDDSALYLCASSLGDSSGNQPQHFGDGTRLSIL.